This entry describes one T cell receptor (beta chain). Its matching antigen is unknown. Germline-derived CDR1 and CDR2 are MNHNS and SASEGT. V was pared by 4 bases and J by 5 bases, with 17 bases between. This CDR3 is built from 15 residues. Documented time point: persistent/refractory GD, antithyroid drugs over 5 years with positive TRAb. The TCR library was prepared using RNA isolated from PBMCs. Patients with Graves' disease were diagnosed by American Thyroid Association guidelines. CDR3 regions were amplified by Arm-PCR using iRepertoire HTBI primers to build TCR beta libraries. Original methodology: Across samples, 60 to 75 TRBV and some 13 TRBJ segments were found. TCRdb called the multiplex PCR reads again in MiXCR, with one record for every CDR3 protein. These V and J calls are TCRdb output, not the study's own analysis. The data contain about 660,000 distinct CDR3 sequences, around 30% of them singletons.

The data were obtained in a study of regulatory T cells in long-lasting Graves disease. Study-level findings and limits: Persistent disease samples used TRBV28, TRBJ1-2 and TRBJ2-5 preferentially.

The gene calls are TRBV6-1 and TRBJ2-5; D might be TRBD2 (7 bases). This receptor was taken from a female donor with Graves disease. Sequencing used peripheral blood mononuclear cells (PBMCs), obtained when the disease was refractory, from a patient treated with antithyroid drugs. The CDR3 loop is CASSALLRGGETQYF. In DNA, the CDR3 is TGTGCCAGCAGTGCGCTTTTGAGGGGGGGGGAGACCCAGTACTTC.